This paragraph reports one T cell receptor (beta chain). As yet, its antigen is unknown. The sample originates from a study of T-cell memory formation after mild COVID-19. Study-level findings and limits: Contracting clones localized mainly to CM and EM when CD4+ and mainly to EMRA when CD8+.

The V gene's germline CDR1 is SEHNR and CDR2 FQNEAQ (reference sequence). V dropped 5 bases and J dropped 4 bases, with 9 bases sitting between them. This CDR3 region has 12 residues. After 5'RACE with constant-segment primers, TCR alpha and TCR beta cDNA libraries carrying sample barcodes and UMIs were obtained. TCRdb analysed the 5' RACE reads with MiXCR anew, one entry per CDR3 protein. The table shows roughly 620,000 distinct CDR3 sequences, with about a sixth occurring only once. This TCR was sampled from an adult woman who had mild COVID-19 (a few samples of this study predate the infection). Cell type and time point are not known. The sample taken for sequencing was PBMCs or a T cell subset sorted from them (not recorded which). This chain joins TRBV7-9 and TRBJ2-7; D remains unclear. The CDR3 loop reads CASSPTTYEQYF. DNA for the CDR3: TGTGCCAGCAGCCCTACGACTTACGAGCAGTACTTC.